One sample yielded the 4 T cell receptor beta chains listed below, sequenced in a study of brain metastases from non-small cell lung cancer (dated by TCRdb to between 2019 and 2020). Library preparation used the immunoSEQ multiplex PCR assay. The immuneACCESS repertoire file appears here via TCRdb, limited to in-frame rearrangements. These files lack a portion of the clones; in checked studies, under half of the deficit traces to unresolved V genes, and the cause of the others is not known. This sample gives approximately 4,300 clones in total; around 90% of them show up just once. About 3.3% of the sample belongs to the ten largest clones. The sample comprised primary lung tumor tissue. Taken with the paper, the label for cell subset or site translates to: primary lung tumor paired with brain metastasis. Source of these receptors: a donor aged 40 or older with non-small cell lung cancer.

The chain uses TRBV11-3 and TRBJ1-4, with no clear D. Germline V gene data show CDR1 as SGHNT and CDR2 as YENEEA. The CDR3 is made up of 13 amino acids. The V and J ends lost 3 bases and 8 bases respectively, with 10 bases between them. In nucleotides, the CDR3 is TGTGCCAGCAGCTTGTGGACGGGAGAAAAACTGTTTTTT. Amino acids: CASSLWTGEKLFF.

The chain joins TRBV18 to TRBJ1-4, with a possible D match to TRBD1 (5 bases). The V gene lost 5 bases and the J gene lost 8 bases, with 18 bases spanning the gap. The length of the CDR3 is 15 residues. CDR1 is KGHSH and CDR2 is LQKENI in the germline V gene. The CDR3: CASSKGQLEGEKLFF. DNA of the CDR3: TGTGCCAGCTCAAAAGGACAACTAGAGGGAGAAAAACTGTTTTTT. Full variable domain (remainder filled in from reference TRBV18 and TRBJ1-4): NAGVMQNPRHLVRRRGQEARLRCSPMKGHSHVYWYRQLPEEGLKFMVYLQKENIIDESGMPKERFSAEFPKEGPSILRIQQVVRGDSAAYFCASSKGQLEGEKLFFGSGTQLSVL.

This chain joins TRBV6-6 and TRBJ2-1; 7 positions agree with TRBD1. V shed 0 bases and J 9 bases; nucleotides not matched to a gene: 2. CDR1 and CDR2 from the germline V gene are MNHNY and SVGAGI (reference sequence). This CDR3 has 13 residues. The CDR3 region is CASSYSGQSEQFF. The CDR3 DNA reads TGTGCCAGCAGTTACTCGGGACAGTCTGAGCAGTTCTTC.

The chain recombines TRBV4-2 with TRBJ1-4; D call uncertain. V shed 2 bases and J shed 8 bases, with 12 bases lying between them. The CDR3 spans 14 residues. Germline V gene sequence: CDR1 LGHNA, CDR2 YNFKEQ. This chain's CDR3 is CASSQRGFQEKLFF. The CDR3 DNA reads as TGTGCCAGCAGCCAACGAGGGTTCCAGGAAAAACTGTTTTTT.